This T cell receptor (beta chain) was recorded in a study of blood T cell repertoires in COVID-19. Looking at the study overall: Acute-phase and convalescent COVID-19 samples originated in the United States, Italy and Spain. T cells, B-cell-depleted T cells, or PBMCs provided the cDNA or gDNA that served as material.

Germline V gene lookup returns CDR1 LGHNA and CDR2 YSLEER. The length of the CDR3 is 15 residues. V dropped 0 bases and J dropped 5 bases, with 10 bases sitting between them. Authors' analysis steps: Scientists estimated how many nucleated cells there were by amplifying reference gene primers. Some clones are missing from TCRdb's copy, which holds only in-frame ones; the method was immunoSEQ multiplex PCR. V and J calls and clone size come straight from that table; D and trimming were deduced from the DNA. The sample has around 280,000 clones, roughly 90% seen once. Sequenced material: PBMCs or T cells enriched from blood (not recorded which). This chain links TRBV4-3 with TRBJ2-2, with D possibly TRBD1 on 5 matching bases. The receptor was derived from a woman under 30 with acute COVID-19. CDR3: CASSQDGRGTGELFF. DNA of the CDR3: TGCGCCAGCAGCCAAGATGGAAGGGGTACCGGGGAGCTGTTTTTT.